This paragraph covers one T cell receptor beta chain sequence. Its matching antigen is unknown. Time point denoted: week 47, end of study. A single vaccine dose contained 300 ug of mutant IDH1 20-mer peptide, and topical imiquimod was used with it. The method was immunoSEQ multiplex PCR; TCRdb's version includes in-frame clones alone and lacks a portion of them. The sample includes approximately 84,000 clones, 80% to 90% of them seen just once. The sample is drawn from a study of a mutant IDH1 vaccine in newly diagnosed glioma. The sequencing used PBMCs, collected from a glioma patient whose treatment included an IDH1 peptide vaccine. The clonotype was recovered from a middle-aged man with glioma.

This CDR3 is CASSPDNDYGYTF. The CDR3 nucleotides are TGTGCCAGCAGTCCAGACAACGACTATGGCTACACCTTC. This chain uses TRBV7-2 with TRBJ1-2; D gene uncertain. This CDR3 region has 13 residues. V was trimmed by 6 bases and J by 3 bases, leaving 11 bases between them. Germline CDR1 reads SGHTA; CDR2 reads FQGNSA.